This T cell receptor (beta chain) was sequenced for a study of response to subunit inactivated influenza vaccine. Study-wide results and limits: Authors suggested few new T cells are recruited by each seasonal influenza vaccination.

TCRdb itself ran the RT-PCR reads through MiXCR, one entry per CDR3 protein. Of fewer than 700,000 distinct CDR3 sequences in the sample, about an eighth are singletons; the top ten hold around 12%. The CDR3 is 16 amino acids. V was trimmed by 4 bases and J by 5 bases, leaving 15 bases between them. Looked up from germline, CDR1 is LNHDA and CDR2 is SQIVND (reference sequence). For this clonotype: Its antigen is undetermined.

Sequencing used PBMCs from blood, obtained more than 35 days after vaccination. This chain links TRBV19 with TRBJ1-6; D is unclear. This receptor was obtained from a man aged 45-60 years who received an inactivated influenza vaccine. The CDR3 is CASSKGGVGDNSPLHF. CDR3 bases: TGTGCCAGTAGTAAGGGCGGGGTTGGAGATAATTCACCCCTCCACTTT. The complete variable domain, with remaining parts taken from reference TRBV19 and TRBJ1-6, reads DGGITQSPKYLFRKEGQNVTLSCEQNLNHDAMYWYRQDPGQGLRLIYYSQIVNDFQKGDIAEGYSVSREKKESFPLTVTSAQKNPTAFYLCASSKGGVGDNSPLHFGNGTRLTVT.